This passage covers 23 T cell receptor beta chains from one sample sequenced in a study of CD8 T cells in Susac syndrome. Random-hexamer reverse transcription was applied to about 0.45 to 1 ug RNA. TCRdb ran MiXCR on the immunoSEQ multiplex PCR reads and lists one entry per CDR3 protein. The table has 140,000 to 150,000 distinct CDR3 sequences, approximately 93% seen once. Sequences were obtained from CD4+ T cells from PBMCs. These receptor sequences come from a human donor in good health.

The rearrangement joins TRBV5-1 to TRBJ2-1, with D perhaps matching TRBD1 (7 bases). The CDR3 is 16 amino acids. Trimming removed 4 bases from V and 9 bases from J, with 23 bases in between. The germline V gene has CDR1 SGHRS and CDR2 YFSETQ. The CDR3 coding sequence is TGCGCCAGCAGCACAGGAGGGACAGAGGGGGTGAGTGAGCAGTTCTTC. This translates into CASSTGGTEGVSEQFF.

The chain carries TRBV6-5 and TRBJ2-1; the D is unclear. Germline values: CDR1 MNHEY, CDR2 SVGAGI. The CDR3 length is 13 residues. With 6 bases removed from V and 5 bases from J, the gap between germline ends came to 11 bases. The DNA for the CDR3 is TGTGCCAGCAGAGAACAACCAGACAATGAGCAGTTCTTC. Its protein product is CASREQPDNEQFF.

The chain recombines TRBV11-2 with TRBJ2-5, with 8 bases that match TRBD2. CDR3 length equals 16 residues. The junction had 9 bases not matched to a gene; V was cut back by 2 bases and J by 4 bases. Looked up from germline, CDR1 is SGHAT and CDR2 is FQNNGV. The CDR3 here is CASSLTGSGGLETQYF. The CDR3 DNA sequence: TGTGCCAGCAGCTTAACGGGCTCGGGAGGGCTAGAGACCCAGTACTTC.

The genes are TRBV15 and TRBJ2-7, with a possible D match to TRBD1 (5 bases). The V end lost 1 base, the J end lost 0 bases, and 16 bases lay between the germline ends. The CDR3 totals 17 residues. CDR1 and CDR2 from the germline V gene are LNHNV and YYDKDF (reference sequence). CDR3 amino acids: CATSRAPMGRSSYEQYF. In nucleotides, the CDR3 is TGTGCCACCAGCAGAGCCCCCATGGGGCGGAGCTCCTACGAGCAGTACTTC. Using reference TRBV15 and TRBJ2-7 for the parts outside the CDR3, the full variable domain is DAMVIQNPRYQVTQFGKPVTLSCSQTLNHNVMYWYQQKSSQAPKLLFHYYDKDFNNEADTPDNFQSRRPNTSFCFLDIRSPGLGDTAMYLCATSRAPMGRSSYEQYFGPGTRLTVT.

V is TRBV2 and J is TRBJ1-5; a possible D gene is TRBD1 (6 bases). Trimming cost V 8 bases and J 1 base, with 12 bases left between them. Looked up from germline, CDR1 is SNHLY and CDR2 is FYNNEI. This CDR3 comprises 14 residues. The CDR3 DNA reads TGTGCCAGCGGCCGGGACACAAGCAATCAGCCCCAGCATTTT. Translation gives CASGRDTSNQPQHF.

This clonotype has just one count. CDR3 region: CASRLFTDRATQYF. CDR3 DNA sequence: TGTGCCAGCAGGCTCTTCACGGATCGTGCTACGCAGTATTTT. This sequence joins TRBV7-2 and TRBJ2-3; no clear D. From germline, CDR1 is SGHTA and CDR2 FQGNSA. Trimming took 6 bases from V and 8 from J, leaving 18 bases between them. This CDR3 is 14 amino acids long. The whole variable domain, remainder taken from reference TRBV7-2 and TRBJ2-3, is GAGVSQSPSNKVTEKGKDVELRCDPISGHTALYWYRQSLGQGLEFLIYFQGNSAPDKSGLPSDRFSAERTGGSVSTLTIQRTQQEDSAVYLCASRLFTDRATQYFGPGTRLTVL.

The genes are TRBV7-3 and TRBJ2-7; 7 positions agree with TRBD2. CDR3 length: 14 amino acids. Germline CDR1 reads SGHTA; CDR2 reads FQGTGA. V lost 2 bases to trimming and J lost 5 bases; unmatched junction nucleotides: 6. Written as DNA, the CDR3 is TGTGCCAGCAGCTTAGAGGCGGGAGTAAACGAGCAGTACTTC. Its translation: CASSLEAGVNEQYF.

The rearrangement uses TRBV6-4 and TRBJ2-2; D remains unclear. This CDR3 region has 14 residues. Germline V gene lookup returns CDR1 MRHNA and CDR2 SNTAGT. V gave up 2 bases and J gave up 2 bases, with 6 bases separating them. As DNA, the CDR3 is TGTGCCAGCAGTGACAGAACCAACACCGGGGAGCTGTTTTTT. Protein product: CASSDRTNTGELFF.

This chain's CDR3 is CASSVSGSVHEQYF. CDR3 bases: TGCGCCAGCAGTGTTAGCGGGAGTGTCCACGAGCAGTACTTC. The chain has TRBV10-1 and TRBJ2-7; 9 bases agree with TRBD2. This CDR3 has 14 residues. V lost 4 bases and J lost 5; bases outside the gene matches: 6. Germline loops: CDR1 WNHNN, CDR2 SYGVQD (reference sequence).

The V call is TRBV11-3, the J call TRBJ2-2; D gene ambiguous. V lost 5 bases and J 1 base, leaving 8 bases between the germline ends. The CDR3 runs 14 residues. CDR1 and CDR2 (germline): SGHNT, YENEEA. The CDR3 spells CASSPTRNTGELFF. CDR3 DNA sequence: TGTGCCAGCAGCCCGACTCGGAACACCGGGGAGCTGTTTTTT.

J is TRBJ2-7 and V is TRBV2; 11 bases fit TRBD2. CDR3 length: 16 amino acids. The ends lost 4 bases at V and 4 bases at J; junction bases unmatched: 9. Germline V gene sequence: CDR1 SNHLY, CDR2 FYNNEI. The CDR3 sequence is CASSGGMGLADYEQYF. The DNA for the CDR3 is TGTGCCAGCAGTGGGGGCATGGGACTAGCGGATTACGAGCAGTACTTC.

The chain employs TRBV5-6 and TRBJ2-3, with D tentatively TRBD2 (5 bases). V was clipped by 4 bases and J by 6 bases, with 9 bases between them. This CDR3 is 12 amino acids long. Germline lookup yields CDR1 SGHDT and CDR2 YYEEEE. The CDR3 coding sequence is TGTGCCAGCAGCCGAGGGCAGGATACGCAGTATTTT. It yields the protein CASSRGQDTQYF.

V usage is TRBV11-2 and J usage is TRBJ1-1; the D gene is possibly TRBD1 (6 bases). Germline V gene sequence: CDR1 SGHAT, CDR2 FQNNGV. V gave up 7 bases and J gave up 4 bases, with 16 bases separating them. This CDR3 contains 14 residues. CDR3 in DNA: TGTGCCAGCACCTCGCGGGGGGCTCCCACTGAAGCTTTCTTT. Residues: CASTSRGAPTEAFF. The full variable domain, completed using reference TRBV11-2 and TRBJ1-1, is EAGVAQSPRYKIIEKRQSVAFWCNPISGHATLYWYQQILGQGPKLLIQFQNNGVVDDSQLPKDRFSAERLKGVDSTLKIQPAKLEDSAVYLCASTSRGAPTEAFFGQGTRLTVV.

This rearrangement joins TRBV12-3 or TRBV12-4 to TRBJ1-5, with a tentative D call TRBD1 (6 bases). The CDR3 has 15 amino acids. The V gene lost 3 bases and the J gene lost 4 bases, with 13 bases spanning the gap. CDR3 loop: CASSFSRGENQPQHF. DNA of the CDR3: TGTGCCAGCAGTTTTTCGAGGGGGGAAAATCAGCCCCAGCATTTT.

This chain links TRBV6-5 with TRBJ2-5; perhaps TRBD2 as D (5 bases). CDR3 size: 12 residues. CDR1 is MNHEY and CDR2 is SVGAGI in the germline V gene. Between the trimmed V and J ends, which lost 8 bases and 6 bases, there was a span of 13 bases. As DNA, the CDR3 is TGTGCCAGCCGCCGAGAGGGCAAGACCCAGTACTTC. Translation gives CASRREGKTQYF.

CDR3 coding DNA: TGTGCCAGCAGTGAAGGGGTCGGCGAGCAGTACTTC. This codes for CASSEGVGEQYF. The chain recombines TRBV6-1 with TRBJ2-7; no clear D gene. This CDR3 is built from 12 residues. V lost 1 base, J lost 6 bases, and 7 bases lay in between. Germline CDR1 MNHNS, CDR2 SASEGT.

The chain couples TRBV18 to TRBJ1-1, with a weak D call TRBD1 (5 bases). The length of the CDR3 is 14 residues. The ends were cut back, 3 bases at V and 5 bases at J, with 13 bases in the middle. From germline, CDR1 is KGHSH and CDR2 LQKENI. CDR3 DNA sequence: TGTGCCAGCTCACCTTCCGGGGGTGATACTGAAGCTTTCTTT. Encoded protein: CASSPSGGDTEAFF.

The chain employs TRBV6-1 and TRBJ2-1, with 10 bases aligning to TRBD2. CDR1 and CDR2 from the germline V gene are MNHNS and SASEGT. V was clipped by 10 bases and J by 6 bases; unmatched bases: 6. The CDR3 totals 13 residues. CDR3 DNA sequence: TGTGCCAACCGAGCGGGAGGGCCCAATGAGCAGTTCTTC. Residues: CANRAGGPNEQFF.

The genes are TRBV9 and TRBJ2-1, with a possible D match to TRBD1 (6 bases). The V end was cut by 3 bases, the J end by 7 bases, with 17 bases between. The germline V gene has CDR1 SGDLS and CDR2 YYNGEE. The CDR3 extends over 15 amino acids. CDR3 region: CASSAYRDIMNEQFF. The CDR3 nucleotides read TGTGCCAGCAGCGCCTACAGGGATATTATGAATGAGCAGTTCTTC.

The chain is built from TRBV6-6 and TRBJ1-5, with 9 positions matching TRBD1. V was clipped by 7 bases and J by 3 bases; unmatched bases: 7. Germline V gene lookup returns CDR1 MNHNY and CDR2 SVGAGI (reference sequence). The CDR3 length is 15 residues. The CDR3 is CASTQGDRANQPQHF. The CDR3 DNA is TGTGCCAGCACCCAAGGGGACAGGGCCAATCAGCCCCAGCATTTT.

This chain links TRBV5-1 with TRBJ1-3; TRBD1 matches at 9 bases. The CDR3 length is 16 residues. V was clipped by 4 bases and J by 1 base; unmatched bases: 6. CDR1 SGHRS and CDR2 YFSETQ come from the germline V gene. The CDR3 region is CASSRTGVRSGNTIYF. The CDR3 region has the DNA TGCGCCAGCAGCCGGACAGGGGTACGGTCTGGAAACACCATATATTTT.

This chain links TRBV20-1 with TRBJ1-4; no clear D gene. The CDR3 is 15 amino acids. Germline values: CDR1 DFQATT, CDR2 SNEGSKA (reference sequence). V dropped 0 bases and J dropped 3 bases, with 11 bases sitting between them. Here the CDR3 DNA reads TGCAGTGCTAGAGACCAAGGGCGGTCTAATGAAAAACTGTTTTTT. It codes for CSARDQGRSNEKLFF.

The chain links TRBV7-9 to TRBJ1-3; the D gene is possibly TRBD1 (5 bases). CDR1 is SEHNR and CDR2 is FQNEAQ in the germline V gene (reference sequence). Trimming took off 5 bases at V and 6 bases at J, with 17 bases between the two ends. This CDR3 spans 15 amino acids. The CDR3 protein is CASSQTGRLENTIYF. CDR3 coding DNA: TGTGCCAGCAGCCAAACGGGGCGGCTCGAAAACACCATATATTTT.